This T cell receptor beta chain was sequenced during a study of T cells in Graves' hyperthyroidism and ophthalmopathy. This clonotype occurred a few times. Amplified regions were TCR beta CDR3 sequences from RNA transcripts. Initially, a first-round RT-PCR of the TCR CDR3 employed the HTBI primer set. Each CDR3 protein gets one entry after TCRdb re-called the multiplex PCR reads with MiXCR. The data show a few hundred thousand distinct CDR3 sequences, with 13% seen just once and 20% to 25% held by the top ten. The V gene's germline CDR1 is KGHSH and CDR2 LQKENI. Deletions cut 5 bases from V and 5 bases from J, with 15 bases between. CDR3 size: 14 residues.

This clonotype was sampled from a young man with Graves' hyperthyroidism that later progressed to Graves' ophthalmopathy. This sequence joins TRBV18 and TRBJ1-1; tentatively, D is TRBD1 (6 bases). Input material: blood. In DNA form, the CDR3 reads TGTGCCAGCTCAGTAAACAGGGATTGGACTGAAGCTTTCTTT. Protein sequence: CASSVNRDWTEAFF.